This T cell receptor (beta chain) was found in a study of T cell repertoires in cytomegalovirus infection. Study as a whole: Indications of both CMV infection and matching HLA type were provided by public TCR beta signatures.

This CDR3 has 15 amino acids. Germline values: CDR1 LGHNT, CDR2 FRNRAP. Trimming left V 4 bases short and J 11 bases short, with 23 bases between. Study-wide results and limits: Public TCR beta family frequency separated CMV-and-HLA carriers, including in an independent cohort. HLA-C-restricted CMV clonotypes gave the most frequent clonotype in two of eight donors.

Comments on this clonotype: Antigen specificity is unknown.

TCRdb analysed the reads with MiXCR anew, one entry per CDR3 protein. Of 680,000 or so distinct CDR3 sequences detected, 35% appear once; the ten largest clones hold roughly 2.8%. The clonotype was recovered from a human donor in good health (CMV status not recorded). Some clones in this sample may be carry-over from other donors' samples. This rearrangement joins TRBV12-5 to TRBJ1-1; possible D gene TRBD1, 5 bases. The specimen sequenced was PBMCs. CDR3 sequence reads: CASGSWGRGPIVAFF. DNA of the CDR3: TGTGCTAGTGGTTCATGGGGGAGAGGCCCCATTGTTGCTTTCTTT.